This T cell receptor beta chain was captured in a study of cytomegalovirus exposure and HLA in healthy donors. Concerning this clone itself: Its matching antigen is unknown.

Looked up from germline, CDR1 is MNHNS and CDR2 is SASEGT. V shed 5 bases, J shed 7 bases, and the junction held 2 bases outside the gene matches. The CDR3 spans 12 residues. This PCR relied on a set of 60 Vbeta primers and 13 Jbeta primers. As handled by the study authors: The authors later counted 75 million to 90 million unique TCR beta chains, 9.5 million to 11 million of them shared. TCRdb's table, derived via immunoSEQ multiplex PCR, lists solely in-frame clones and lacks some. D and trimming were read from the DNA, whereas the V and J calls and clone size are those reported in that table. The table has roughly 130,000 clones, over 70% seen once. Study-level findings and limits: Later analysis identified several of the most significant clusters that appeared linked to common viral pathogens.

The receptor was isolated from a woman aged 40-49 years in good health and CMV-seronegative. The sample comprised PBMCs. The J gene is TRBJ2-1, the V gene TRBV6-1, with TRBD1 matching 7 bases. The CDR3 DNA reads TGTGCCAGCAGTAAGACAGGGAATGAGCAGTTCTTC. It translates to CASSKTGNEQFF.